What follows are 5 T cell receptor beta chains derived from one specimen sequenced in a study of cytomegalovirus exposure and HLA in healthy donors (dated by TCRdb to about 2017). Libraries were built with the immunoSEQ multiplex PCR assay. For the multiplex PCR, a mixture combining 60 forward primers for TCR Vbeta segments and 13 reverse primers for TCR Jbeta segments was used. Imported from immuneACCESS, the table was reduced by TCRdb to in-frame sequences with V and J called. These copies leave out some clones; in studies compared against another copy, an unresolved V gene accounts for under half, and the cause of the remainder is not known. The sample has about 150,000 clones on record, around 68% of them singletons. 2.1% of the sample is in the top ten clones. The sequenced sample was PBMCs. Receptors originate from a man under 40 in good health and CMV-seronegative.

J is TRBJ1-1 and V is TRBV2; weak D call: TRBD1 (5 bases). Germline V gives CDR1 SNHLY, CDR2 FYNNEI. V shed 9 bases and J shed 7 bases, with 18 bases lying between them. The CDR3 consists of 13 residues. The CDR3 DNA is TGTGCCAGACTAGGCCGGGACGGGGGTGAAGCTTTCTTT. It specifies CARLGRDGGEAFF. The complete variable domain, with remaining parts taken from reference TRBV2 and TRBJ1-1, reads EPEVTQTPSHQVTQMGQEVILRCVPISNHLYFYWYRQILGQKVEFLVSFYNNEISEKSEIFDDQFSVERPDGSNFTLKIRSTKLEDSAMYFCARLGRDGGEAFFGQGTRLTVV.

The V call is TRBV7-9, the J call TRBJ1-1, with 7 bases that match TRBD1. V lost 5 bases and J lost 5; bases outside the gene matches: 8. There are 14 residues in the CDR3. Germline V gene lookup returns CDR1 SEHNR and CDR2 FQNEAQ (reference sequence). CDR3 protein: CASSPGQASTEAFF. Here the CDR3 DNA reads TGTGCCAGCAGCCCCGGACAGGCCTCTACTGAAGCTTTCTTT.

This rearrangement joins TRBV14 to TRBJ1-1; TRBD1 is a possible D gene (5 bases). The ends were cut back, 1 base at V and 0 bases at J, with 12 bases in the middle. Looked up from germline, CDR1 is SGHDN and CDR2 is FVKESK. CDR3 length: 16 amino acids. CDR3 coding DNA: TGTGCCAGCAGCCAAGGACCCAGGGTCTTGAACACTGAAGCTTTCTTT. Amino acids: CASSQGPRVLNTEAFF.

The genes are TRBV5-1 and TRBJ2-7; the match to TRBD1 covers 10 bases. The CDR3 is 14 amino acids. The V gene end was trimmed by 4 bases and the J gene end by 2 bases; junction bases not matched to a gene: 3. Germline CDR1 and CDR2: SGHRS and YFSETQ. CDR3 sequence: CASSLGTGAYEQYF. The CDR3 coding sequence is TGCGCCAGCAGCCTCGGGACAGGGGCCTACGAGCAGTACTTC. Full variable domain (rest looked up from reference TRBV5-1 and TRBJ2-7): KAGVTQTPRYLIKTRGQQVTLSCSPISGHRSVSWYQQTPGQGLQFLFEYFSETQRNKGNFPGRFSGRQFSNSRSEMNVSTLELGDSALYLCASSLGTGAYEQYFGPGTRLTVT.

The rearrangement links TRBV28 to TRBJ2-7; 8 nucleotides line up with TRBD1. Germline values: CDR1 MDHEN, CDR2 SYDVKM. V shed 7 bases and J 5 bases; nucleotides not matched to a gene: 4. This CDR3 comprises 12 residues. CDR3: CASTGQGHEQYF. Written as DNA, the CDR3 is TGTGCCAGCACCGGACAGGGCCACGAGCAGTACTTC.